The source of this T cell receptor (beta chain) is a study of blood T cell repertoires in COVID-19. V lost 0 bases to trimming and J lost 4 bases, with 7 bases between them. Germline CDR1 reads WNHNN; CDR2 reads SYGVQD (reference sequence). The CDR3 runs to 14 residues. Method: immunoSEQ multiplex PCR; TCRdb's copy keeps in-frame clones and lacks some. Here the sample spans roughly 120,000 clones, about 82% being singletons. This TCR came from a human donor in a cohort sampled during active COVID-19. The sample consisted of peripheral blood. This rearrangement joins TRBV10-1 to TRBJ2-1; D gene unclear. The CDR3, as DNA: TGCGCCAGCAGTGAGTCTGGGCAGTACAATGAGCAGTTCTTC. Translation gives CASSESGQYNEQFF.